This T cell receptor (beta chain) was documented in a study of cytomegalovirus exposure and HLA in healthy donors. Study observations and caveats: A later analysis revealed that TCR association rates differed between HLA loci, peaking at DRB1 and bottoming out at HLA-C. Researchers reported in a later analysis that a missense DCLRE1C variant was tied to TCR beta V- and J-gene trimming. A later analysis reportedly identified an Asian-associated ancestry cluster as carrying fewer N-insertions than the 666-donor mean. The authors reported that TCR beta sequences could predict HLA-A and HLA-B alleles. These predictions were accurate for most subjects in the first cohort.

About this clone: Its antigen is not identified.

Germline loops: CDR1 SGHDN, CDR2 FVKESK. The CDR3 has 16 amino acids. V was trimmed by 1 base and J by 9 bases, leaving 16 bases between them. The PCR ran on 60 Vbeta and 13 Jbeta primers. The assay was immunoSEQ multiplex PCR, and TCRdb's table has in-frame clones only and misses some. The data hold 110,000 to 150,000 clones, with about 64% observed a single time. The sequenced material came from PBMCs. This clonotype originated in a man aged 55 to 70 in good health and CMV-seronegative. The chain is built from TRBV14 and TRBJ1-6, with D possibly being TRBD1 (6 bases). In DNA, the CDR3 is TGTGCCAGCAGCCAAGCTGAGGGGGTAAATGTTTCACCCCTCCACTTT. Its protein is CASSQAEGVNVSPLHF. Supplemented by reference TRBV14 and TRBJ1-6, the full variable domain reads EAGVTQFPSHSVIEKGQTVTLRCDPISGHDNLYWYRRVMGKEIKFLLHFVKESKQDESGMPNNRFLAERTGGTYSTLKVQPAELEDSGVYFCASSQAEGVNVSPLHFGNGTRLTVT.